These 7 T cell receptor beta chains share one sample of origin, sequenced in a study of blood T cell repertoires in COVID-19. Some clones are missing from TCRdb's copy, which holds only in-frame ones; the method was immunoSEQ multiplex PCR. The table has 25,000 to 40,000 clones, around 90% seen once. The sequencing sample was made of peripheral blood. The receptors originated from a human donor in a cohort sampled during active COVID-19.

V and J are TRBV3-1 (or the pseudogene TRBV3-2) and TRBJ1-1; D perhaps matches TRBD1 (5 bases). Trimming cost V 6 bases and J 5 bases, with 13 bases left between them. The germline V gene has CDR1 LGHDT and CDR2 YNNKEL (reference sequence). The CDR3 is made up of 13 amino acids. Written as DNA, the CDR3 is TGTGCCAGCAGTTCCCAGGGAGGTACTGAAGCTTTCTTT. Translating it yields CASSSQGGTEAFF.

The rearrangement joins TRBV24-1 to TRBJ1-2, with D perhaps matching TRBD1 (5 bases). The CDR3 has 13 residues. The V end was cut by 9 bases, the J end by 7 bases, with 17 bases between. The germline gives CDR1 KGHDR, CDR2 SFDVKD. CDR3 nucleotides: TGTGCCACCCGGGGCGGAGGGGAGGCTGGCTACACCTTC. It specifies CATRGGGEAGYTF.

The V and J genes are TRBV24-1 and TRBJ1-4, with a possible D match to TRBD1 (5 bases). CDR1 is KGHDR, CDR2 SFDVKD, per germline. CDR3 length equals 13 residues. Trimming removed 7 bases at V and 10 bases at J, with 15 bases between. The CDR3 DNA sequence: TGTGCCACCAGCCAAATTCAGGGAGGAAAACTGTTTTTT. It yields the protein CATSQIQGGKLFF.

This chain joins TRBV5-8 and TRBJ2-7; D gene uncertain. This CDR3 is 11 amino acids long. Germline V gives CDR1 SGHTS, CDR2 YDEGEE. In nucleotides, the CDR3 is TGTGCCAGCAGCTTTGGTAGCCTAGAGCACGTC. Encoded protein: CASSFGSLEHV.

V and J are TRBV7-2 and TRBJ2-6, with 7 nucleotides matching TRBD1. The trim removed 7 bases at V and 0 bases at J, leaving 6 bases unmatched. CDR1 and CDR2 (germline): SGHTA, FQGNSA. This CDR3 contains 16 residues. The CDR3 here is CASTGQAISGANVLTF. The CDR3 DNA follows: TGTGCCAGCACCGGACAGGCCATCTCTGGGGCCAACGTCCTGACTTTC. The whole variable domain, remainder taken from reference TRBV7-2 and TRBJ2-6, is GAGVSQSPSNKVTEKGKDVELRCDPISGHTALYWYRQSLGQGLEFLIYFQGNSAPDKSGLPSDRFSAERTGGSVSTLTIQRTQQEDSAVYLCASTGQAISGANVLTFGAGSRLTVL.

This chain links TRBV27 with TRBJ2-3, with a tentative D call TRBD1 (5 bases). In germline, CDR1 is MNHEY, CDR2 SMNVEV (reference sequence). The V end lost 0 bases, the J end lost 0 bases, and 7 bases lay between the germline ends. The length of the CDR3 is 15 residues. The DNA for the CDR3 is TGTGCCAGCAGTTTATCGACAGCTAGCACAGATACGCAGTATTTT. Its translation is CASSLSTASTDTQYF.

The chain employs TRBV3-1 (or the pseudogene TRBV3-2) and TRBJ2-7, with D perhaps TRBD2 (6 bases). The CDR3 loop spans 14 amino acids. Per the germline V gene, CDR1 is LGHDT and CDR2 is YNNKEL (reference sequence). V lost 3 bases to trimming and J lost 2 bases, with 11 bases between them. Here the CDR3 DNA reads TGTGCCAGCAGCCACGGCGGGGTTCCCTACGAGCAGTACGTC. Protein sequence: CASSHGGVPYEQYV.